This TCR beta chain was captured in a study of vaccination and CD4 T cells after COVID-19 (dated by TCRdb to 2022 to 2024). Notes on the research overall: Every convalescent patient had a positive nasal swab PCR test for SARS-CoV-2, with mild disease in nine or ten patients and severe disease in one. The spike-specific CD4+ TCR repertoire was compared before and after mRNA vaccination in over nine COVID-19 convalescent patients and a handful of infection-naive healthy vaccine recipients. Participants got two doses of the Pfizer-BioNTech BNT162b2 vaccine (n=8) or two doses of the Moderna mRNA-1273 vaccine (n=2). Post-COVID blood samples were collected from convalescent patients a median of approximately 100 days after diagnosis, with a range of about 35 to 180 days. In the convalescent cohort there were six males and four females, among whom were two Hispanic individuals, seven Caucasians, two Asians and one multiracial person. Post-vaccine blood samples were taken a median of roughly 72 days after the second vaccine dose, with a range of about 13 to 250 days. Summary of the overall study and its limitations: In convalescent patients, a median around 90% of post-vaccine SARS-CoV-2-reactive clones were detected only after vaccination, and vaccine-specific priming was suggested by this finding. Although the median number of SARS-CoV-2-reactive clonotypes went up from 21 after infection to around 40 after vaccination, the increase was not significant. Of the vaccine-specific clones found in convalescent patients, nearly all (304 of 307) were mono-reactive for SARS-CoV-2 spike instead of being cross-reactive with common cold coronaviruses. The study included relatively few convalescent patients and did not analyze early timepoints after natural infection.

Germline trimming: 0 bases from V, 0 bases from J; junction bases outside gene matches: 6. Per the germline V gene (reference sequence), LNHNV is the CDR1 and YYDKDF is the CDR2. The CDR3 sequence holds 19 residues, the cysteine and phenylalanine included. Of all the DNA, just the CDR3 is kept, 57 bases in frame from base 1. As for this clonotype: Its antigen is unknown. No much larger clonotype is one base removed from it; base qualities were not supplied.

The method was PCR. The instrument was an Illumina iSeq 100. As for the authors' bioinformatics: Non-productive sequences were filtered out, and CDR3s that did not start with C, did not end with F or W, or were shorter than 7 amino acids were discarded. Similarity between CDR3 sequences was evaluated in R version 3.6.1 using Levenshtein distances (stringdist) and unrooted phylogenetic trees (ape). TCRdb trimmed public reads at Q25 via fastp, called clones via MiXCR and kept in-frame beta chains. One record per CDR3 amino acid sequence lists the most common genes and DNA. What appears here as the V and J calls and clone size reflects TCRdb's work, not the paper's. This sample comprises about 15,000 distinct CDR3 sequences, approximately 66% of them detected only once. About 1.1% of the sample comes from the top ten. Positive SARS-CoV-2 PCR tests in the convalescent patients dated from March to December 2020, before Alpha, Beta and Delta variants emerged in the United States. PBMCs were separated from whole blood using Ficoll-Paque Plus gradient centrifugation and then either used fresh or cryopreserved at -140C.

The origin of this receptor is a human donor who had recovered from COVID-19. The chain joins TRBV15 to TRBJ2-4, with TRBD2 matching 12 junction bases. The specimen was CD4+ T cells from blood, collected after SARS-CoV-2 vaccination. Read as DNA, the sequence is TGTGCCACCAGCAGAGATAGGACTAGCGGGATAGTAGCCAAAAACATTCAGTACTTC. Translated, it gives CATSRDRTSGIVAKNIQYF.